A selection of T cell receptor beta chains follows, all from one sample in a study of identical twins. MiXCR, run by TCRdb on the 5' RACE reads, gives a single entry per CDR3 protein. Here the sample spans about 250,000 distinct CDR3 sequences, 7.5% being singletons. The sample was also reused in another study, on yellow fever vaccine responses in identical twins.

The specimen was CD8+ T cells sorted from blood. The source of these receptors is a woman aged 18-29 years in good health. The CDR3 runs from the conserved cysteine through the conserved F or W. Each record gives: V gene, D gene, CDR3 protein. A D gene is named only where the DNA matches it firmly.

TRBV3-1	NA	CASSQDVRGYEQFF
TRBV2	NA	CASSDYTEAPNNEQFF
TRBV7-9	NA	CASSLEIDEQFF
TRBV28	NA	CASSLGQQETQYF
TRBV24-1	TRBD2	CATSDMSGGLDTQYF
TRBV10-3	NA	CAISVSRGTQPQHF
TRBV20-1	TRBD2	CSARDGRFVLADLYEQYF
TRBV7-9	NA	CASSRNRETQETQYF
TRBV3-1	NA	CASSQPGFPYEQYF
TRBV20-1	NA	CSARGPESQETQYF
TRBV11-1	NA	CASSPKRNEQFF
TRBV9	NA	CASSPPRSTDTQYF
TRBV4-1	TRBD2	CASSQGWTSYGDTQYF
TRBV27	NA	CASSLHREVNTEAFF
TRBV7-2	TRBD1	CASSPPGQGITGELFF
TRBV4-1	NA	CASSQDYSITDTQYF
TRBV24-1	NA	CATSDRDTRTDTQYF
TRBV15	NA	CATSRAQEGLGNQPQHF
TRBV2	NA	CASSEAGWNEQFF
TRBV14	NA	CASSHAGPYYEQYF
TRBV18	TRBD1	CASSPPGQGYGYTF
TRBV23-1	NA	CASSQSGPLPGGTDTQYF
TRBV7-6	NA	CASSLGAGAVYEQYF
TRBV7-9	NA	CASSHRDENTDTQYF
TRBV7-9	NA	CASSPTDNNQETQYF
TRBV24-1	NA	CATSDGGKGNQPQHF
TRBV2	TRBD1	CASRGQGAHGYTF
TRBV11-2	NA	CASSLVPLEYANEQFF
TRBV20-1	NA	CSARADNEQFF